This T cell receptor beta chain was obtained from a study of OX40 agonist ivuxolimab in advanced cancers. Study at large: Among those enrolled, mean age was roughly 62 years (range about 23 to 79) and 82.7% were male.

Autoimmune disease history or systemic immunosuppression was exclusionary. Clones were read by immunoSEQ multiplex PCR, and TCRdb kept only the in-frame ones, dropping some. The sample holds about 70,000 clones, roughly 80% seen once. Study-wide findings and caveats: Doses of 0.1 to 3.0 mg/kg were accompanied by clonal expansion of CD4+ and CD8+ blood T cells by week 6.

Details on this clone: Antigen: not known.

CDR1 MNHEY and CDR2 SVGAGI come from the germline V gene. The CDR3 contains 13 residues. The V end lost 6 bases, the J end lost 4 bases, and 10 bases lay between the germline ends. The chain is built from TRBV6-5 and TRBJ2-1; D not resolved. This sample comprised CD4+ or CD8+ T cells sorted from blood, obtained in a trial of the OX40 agonist ivuxolimab. This sequence was found in an adult with an advanced solid tumor such as melanoma, head and neck, liver or kidney cancer. DNA for the CDR3: TGTGCCAGCAGGCAAGGAGCGTACAATGAGCAGTTCTTC. As protein: CASRQGAYNEQFF.